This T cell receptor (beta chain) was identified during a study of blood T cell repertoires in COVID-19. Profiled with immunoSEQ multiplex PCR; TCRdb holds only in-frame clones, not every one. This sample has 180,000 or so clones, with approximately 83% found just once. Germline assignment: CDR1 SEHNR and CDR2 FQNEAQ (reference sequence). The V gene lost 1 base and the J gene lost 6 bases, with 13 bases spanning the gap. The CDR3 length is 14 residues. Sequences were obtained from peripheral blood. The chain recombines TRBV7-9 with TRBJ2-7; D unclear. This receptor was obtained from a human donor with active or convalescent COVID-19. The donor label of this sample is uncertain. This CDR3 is CASSLEASRGEQYF. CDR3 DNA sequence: TGTGCCAGCAGCTTAGAGGCTAGTAGAGGCGAGCAGTACTTC. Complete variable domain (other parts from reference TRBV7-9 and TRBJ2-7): DTGVSQNPRHKITKRGQNVTFRCDPISEHNRLYWYRQTLGQGPEFLTYFQNEAQLEKSRLLSDRFSAERPKGSFSTLEIQRTEQGDSAMYLCASSLEASRGEQYFGPGTRLTVT.